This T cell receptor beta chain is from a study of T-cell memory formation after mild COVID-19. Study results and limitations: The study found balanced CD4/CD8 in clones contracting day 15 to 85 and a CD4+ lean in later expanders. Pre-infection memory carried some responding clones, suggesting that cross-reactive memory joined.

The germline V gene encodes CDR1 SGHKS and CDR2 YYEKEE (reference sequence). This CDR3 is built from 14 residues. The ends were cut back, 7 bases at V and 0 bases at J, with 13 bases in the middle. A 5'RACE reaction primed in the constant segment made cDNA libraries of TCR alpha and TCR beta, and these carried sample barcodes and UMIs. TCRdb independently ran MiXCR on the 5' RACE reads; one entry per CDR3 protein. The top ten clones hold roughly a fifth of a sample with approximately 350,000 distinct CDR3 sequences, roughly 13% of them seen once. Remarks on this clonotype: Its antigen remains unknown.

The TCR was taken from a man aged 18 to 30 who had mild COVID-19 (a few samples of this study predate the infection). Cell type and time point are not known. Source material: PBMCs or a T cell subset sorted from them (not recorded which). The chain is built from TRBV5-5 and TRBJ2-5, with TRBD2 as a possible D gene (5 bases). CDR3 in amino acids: CASGPGTYQETQYF. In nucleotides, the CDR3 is TGTGCCAGCGGGCCGGGAACCTACCAAGAGACCCAGTACTTC.